The source of this T cell receptor beta chain is a study of CD4 T cells in relation to SARS-CoV-2 and coronaviruses. A word on this clone: The antigen is not known.

In germline, CDR1 is KGHSH, CDR2 LQKENI. CDR3 length equals 16 residues. V was pared by 0 bases and J by 4 bases, with 13 bases between. The unexposed donors gave CD4+ T cells in about 2010-2019, prior to COVID-19. Isolation of CD4+ T cells took place after approximately 11 days in culture. Profiling relied on immunoSEQ multiplex PCR, and the TCRdb table lists in-frame clones only, not all of them. The sample lists about 22,000 clones, around 77% seen once, with about 17% in the top ten. The source is a human donor in good health. The sample consisted of CD4+ T cells from PBMCs, cultured in vitro. The chain uses TRBV18 and TRBJ2-1, with D perhaps matching TRBD2 (5 bases). This CDR3 reads CASSPPGSTYYNEQFF. DNA for the CDR3: TGTGCCAGCTCACCACCGGGGAGCACGTATTACAATGAGCAGTTCTTC.